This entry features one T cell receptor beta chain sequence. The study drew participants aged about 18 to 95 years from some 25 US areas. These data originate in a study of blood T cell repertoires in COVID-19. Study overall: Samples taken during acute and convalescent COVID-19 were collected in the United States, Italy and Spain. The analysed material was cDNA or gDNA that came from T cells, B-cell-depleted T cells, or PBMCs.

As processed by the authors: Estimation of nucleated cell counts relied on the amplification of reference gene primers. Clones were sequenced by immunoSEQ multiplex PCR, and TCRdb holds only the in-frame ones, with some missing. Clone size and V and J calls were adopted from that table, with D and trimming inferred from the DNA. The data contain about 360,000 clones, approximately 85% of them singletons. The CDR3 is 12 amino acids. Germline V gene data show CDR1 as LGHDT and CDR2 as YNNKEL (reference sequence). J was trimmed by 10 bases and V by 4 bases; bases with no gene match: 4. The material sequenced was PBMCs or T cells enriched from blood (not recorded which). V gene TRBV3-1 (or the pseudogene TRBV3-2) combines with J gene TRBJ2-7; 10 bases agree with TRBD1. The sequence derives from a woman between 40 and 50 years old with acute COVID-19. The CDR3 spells CASSPGTGDQYF. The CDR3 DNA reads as TGTGCCAGCAGCCCCGGGACAGGGGATCAGTACTTC.